This paragraph reports one TCR beta chain. The data are from a study of cytomegalovirus exposure and HLA in healthy donors. Germline CDR1 and CDR2: PRHDT and FYEKMQ (reference sequence). The germline V and J ends were trimmed by 7 bases and 4 bases, with 13 bases remaining between them. CDR3 length: 14 amino acids. PCR was performed using 60 Vbeta and 13 Jbeta primers. In the authors' methods: An analysis that came later counted approximately 76 million unique TCR beta chains, approximately 9.9 million shared. Repertoires were generated with immunoSEQ multiplex PCR, while TCRdb's copy carries only in-frame clones and drops some. The DNA was the basis for D and trimming; V, J and clone size are from that table. The sample includes 95,000 to 100,000 clones, over 60% seen only once; the top ten take 7.5% to 9%.

The sample comprised PBMCs. The chain uses TRBV13 and TRBJ2-2; D unclear. This receptor was identified in a female donor in good health and CMV-seronegative. CDR3 region: CASTPRLGTGELFF. The DNA of the CDR3 is TGTGCCAGCACCCCCCGACTCGGCACCGGGGAGCTGTTTTTT.